These T cell receptor beta chains were read from a single sample in a study of blood T cells in healthy people across ages. TCRdb re-called the 5' RACE reads with MiXCR, one entry per CDR3 protein. The data show approximately 2,000,000 distinct CDR3 sequences, 39% seen once. Sequencing input: blood. Every receptor here comes from a human donor in good health. Each CDR3 is given with its conserved first and last residue. D genes are given only for firm matches. Clone size, where shown, is once, few, many, or a class for clones that have expanded.

abundance,j_gene,v_gene,d_gene,CDR3aa,CDR3nt
.,TRBJ2-7,TRBV7-9,.,CASSSDQMGTTYEQYF,TGTGCCAGCAGCTCCGACCAAATGGGGACGACCTACGAGCAGTACTTC
few,TRBJ2-2,TRBV29-1,.,CSVQFSYRTGELFF,TGCAGCGTTCAGTTCTCGTACAGGACCGGGGAGCTGTTTTTT
.,TRBJ2-7,TRBV6-2/TRBV6-3,.,CASSYRRGSNYEQYF,TGTGCCAGCAGTTACAGGAGGGGATCGAACTACGAGCAGTACTTC
.,TRBJ1-2,TRBV12-3/TRBV12-4,.,CASSPILGGYTF,TGTGCCAGCAGCCCGATCCTTGGCGGCTACACCTTC
.,TRBJ1-1,TRBV11-2,.,CASSPYARALNTEAFF,TGTGCCAGCAGCCCATACGCTAGGGCCCTGAACACTGAAGCTTTCTTT
.,TRBJ2-5,TRBV7-2,.,CASSCVGWQETQYF,TGTGCCAGCAGCTGCGTGGGGTGGCAAGAGACCCAGTACTTC
few,TRBJ2-4,TRBV28,TRBD2,CASSSLAGGVINEQYF,TGTGCCAGCAGTTCCTTAGCGGGGGGCGTAATCAATGAGCAGTACTTC
.,TRBJ2-1,TRBV10-3,TRBD2,CAINGRDNEQFF,TGTGCCATCAATGGGAGGGACAATGAGCAGTTCTTC
.,TRBJ2-5,TRBV21-1,.,CASSKLGSGGYQETQYF,TGTGCCAGCAGCAAGTTAGGTAGCGGGGGGTACCAAGAGACCCAGTACTTC
few,TRBJ2-5,TRBV2,.,CASGGGTQYF,TGTGCCAGCGGAGGGGGGACCCAGTACTTC
few,TRBJ2-4,TRBV28,.,CASGLRGIGQYF,TGTGCCAGCGGATTGCGGGGAATCGGGCAGTACTTC
.,TRBJ2-5,TRBV18,.,CASSRFRPGDQETQYF,TGTGCCAGCTCACGTTTTAGGCCAGGCGACCAAGAGACCCAGTACTTC
.,TRBJ1-1,TRBV29-1,.,CSVAPKLYTEAFF,TGCAGCGTTGCCCCTAAGCTGTACACTGAAGCTTTCTTT
few,TRBJ1-2,TRBV12-3/TRBV12-4,.,CASSFNPNNYGYTF,TGTGCCAGCAGTTTTAATCCGAATAACTATGGCTACACCTTC
many,TRBJ2-7,TRBV15,.,CATSRNPYEQYF,TGTGCCACCAGCAGGAACCCCTACGAGCAGTACTTC
many,TRBJ2-3,TRBV29-1,.,CSVEIRDTQYF,TGCAGCGTGGAAATTCGGGATACGCAGTATTTT
.,TRBJ1-2,TRBV7-6,.,CASSPQVRAGYTF,TGTGCCAGCAGCCCCCAAGTCAGAGCCGGCTACACCTTC
.,TRBJ1-5,TRBV4-2,.,CASGQEGYEPQHF,TGTGCCAGCGGCCAAGAAGGCTACGAGCCCCAGCATTTT
.,TRBJ1-5,TRBV5-1,.,CASSLGLSDQPQHF,TGCGCCAGCAGCTTGGGACTGTCAGATCAGCCCCAGCATTTT
.,TRBJ1-2,TRBV12-3/TRBV12-4,TRBD1,CASSYYGTGEGYTF,TGTGCCAGCAGTTACTACGGGACAGGGGAAGGCTACACCTTC
.,TRBJ2-3,TRBV20-1,TRBD2,CSARRRSSGITGTQYF,TGCAGTGCTAGAAGGCGCTCGAGCGGGATAACAGGTACGCAGTATTTT
few,TRBJ2-6,TRBV27,.,CASTHGAPSGANVLTF,TGTGCCAGCACCCACGGTGCCCCTTCTGGGGCCAACGTCCTGACTTTC
.,TRBJ1-2,TRBV7-2,.,CASSLAGVAGRRKVGYTF,TGTGCCAGCAGCTTAGCGGGGGTGGCAGGGCGTAGGAAGGTTGGCTACACCTTC
.,TRBJ2-2,TRBV10-3,TRBD2,CAIRGTSGSGELFF,TGTGCCATCAGAGGGACTAGCGGCTCCGGGGAGCTGTTTTTT
.,TRBJ2-3,TRBV20-1,.,CSASGGAGDTQYF,TGCAGTGCTAGTGGGGGGGCGGGAGATACGCAGTATTTT
.,TRBJ2-5,TRBV20-1,TRBD2,CSARAGLAGEVETQYF,TGCAGTGCTAGAGCCGGACTAGCGGGAGAGGTAGAGACCCAGTACTTC
.,TRBJ2-5,TRBV6-5,TRBD1,CASSYRPLPTTGHWETQYF,TGTGCCAGCAGTTACCGTCCCCTCCCAACGACAGGGCATTGGGAGACCCAGTACTTC
.,TRBJ2-3,TRBV29-1,.,CSVLVGAWDTQYF,TGCAGCGTTTTGGTAGGGGCATGGGATACGCAGTATTTT
.,TRBJ2-7,TRBV7-9,TRBD2,CASRRDPGLAGGDSSYEQYF,TGTGCCAGCAGACGAGACCCGGGACTAGCGGGGGGGGATAGCTCCTACGAGCAGTACTTC
few,TRBJ2-1,TRBV15,.,CATSPVPTYNEQFF,TGTGCCACCAGCCCCGTTCCGACCTACAATGAGCAGTTCTTC
.,TRBJ1-1,TRBV12-3/TRBV12-4,.,CASSFLEGSNTEAFF,TGTGCCAGCAGTTTTTTGGAGGGCAGCAACACTGAAGCTTTCTTT
few,TRBJ2-3,TRBV7-2,.,CASSLAILSTDTQYF,TGTGCCAGCAGCTTAGCCATCCTATCCACAGATACGCAGTATTTT
.,TRBJ2-2,TRBV4-3,TRBD1,CASSQRMVTGAYTGELFF,TGCGCCAGCAGCCAGAGAATGGTGACAGGGGCTTACACCGGGGAGCTGTTTTTT
.,TRBJ2-6,TRBV7-3,.,CACSPLVGSGASVLTF,TGTGCCTGCAGCCCGCTTGTCGGCTCTGGGGCCAGCGTCCTGACTTTC
once,TRBJ1-2,TRBV4-3,TRBD1,CASSSRTGNGYDYTF,TGCGCCAGCAGCTCGCGGACAGGGAATGGCTATGACTACACCTTC
.,TRBJ1-6,TRBV5-6,.,CASSFESAPPLHF,TGTGCCAGCAGCTTCGAATCGGCTCCACCCCTCCACTTT
.,TRBJ1-5,TRBV11-3,.,CASSATLDRSNQPQHF,TGTGCCAGCAGCGCTACCTTAGACAGGAGCAATCAGCCCCAGCATTTT
few,TRBJ2-3,TRBV28,.,CASSSPEGTPTTDTQYF,TGTGCCAGCAGTTCCCCAGAGGGGACTCCCACCACAGATACGCAGTATTTT
.,TRBJ1-2,TRBV7-2,.,CARSYSREDGYTF,TGTGCCCGCAGCTACAGCCGAGAAGATGGCTACACCTTC
few,TRBJ1-4,TRBV3-1,.,CASSQVTGDGEKLFF,TGTGCCAGCAGCCAAGTTACGGGGGACGGTGAAAAACTGTTTTTT
many,TRBJ2-4,TRBV28,.,CASSPFDGKNIQYF,TGTGCCAGCAGTCCATTCGACGGCAAAAACATTCAGTACTTC
.,TRBJ2-5,TRBV4-1,.,CASSQSVRSETQYF,TGCGCCAGCAGCCAATCTGTCCGGTCAGAGACCCAGTACTTC
few,TRBJ2-3,TRBV28,.,CASTSAPRVFSTDTQYF,TGTGCCAGCACTTCTGCCCCGCGGGTTTTTAGCACAGATACGCAGTATTTT
.,TRBJ2-5,TRBV11-2,.,CASSSGTTETQYF,TGTGCCAGCAGCTCGGGGACGACGGAGACCCAGTACTTC
.,TRBJ1-2,TRBV29-1,.,CSVPVSGADGYTF,TGCAGCGTTCCAGTCTCCGGGGCAGATGGCTACACCTTC
once,TRBJ1-2,TRBV7-2,.,CASGGEAGHGYTF,TGTGCCAGCGGTGGGGAGGCAGGGCACGGCTACACCTTC
.,TRBJ2-7,TRBV12-3/TRBV12-4,TRBD1,CASGTMTGSYEQYF,TGTGCCAGCGGCACTATGACAGGGTCCTACGAGCAGTACTTC
few,TRBJ2-7,TRBV25-1,.,CASSESTESYEQYF,TGTGCCAGCAGTGAATCGACGGAATCCTACGAGCAGTACTTC
.,TRBJ2-5,TRBV11-2,.,CASSLLPGIQETQYF,TGTGCCAGCAGCTTACTTCCAGGTATCCAAGAGACCCAGTACTTC
.,TRBJ1-4,TRBV6-5,TRBD1,CASFRDREKLFF,TGTGCCAGCTTCCGGGACAGAGAAAAACTGTTTTTT
.,TRBJ2-5,TRBV5-1,.,CASSLDRDLETQYF,TGCGCCAGCAGCTTGGACAGGGACCTAGAGACCCAGTACTTC
.,TRBJ1-1,TRBV12-3/TRBV12-4,.,CASSLRGGPALNTEAFF,TGTGCCAGCAGTTTGAGGGGCGGTCCCGCTTTGAACACTGAAGCTTTCTTT
.,TRBJ1-4,TRBV7-6,.,CASSLVAGGANEKLFF,TGTGCCAGCAGCTTGGTAGCGGGCGGAGCTAATGAAAAACTGTTTTTT
.,TRBJ1-4,TRBV5-8,.,CASSFNPLSYEKLFF,TGTGCCAGCAGCTTTAACCCACTATCGTATGAAAAACTGTTTTTT
.,TRBJ2-1,TRBV3-1,.,CASCNIESYNEQFF,TGTGCCAGCTGCAATATAGAATCCTACAATGAGCAGTTCTTC